This note documents a single TCR beta chain sequence. What it binds is unknown. This entry comes from a study of identical twins. Study results and limitations: Low generation-probability sequences were in excess among twin-shared out-of-frame alpha sequences. It was out-of-frame TCR alpha sharing in monozygotic twins that models underestimated. Beta out-of-frame sequences showed weaker excess sharing between twins.

Template switching added a universal primer site, and cDNA bore unique molecular identifiers. TCRdb passed the 5' RACE reads through MiXCR, listing each CDR3 protein once. The sample lists around 280,000 distinct CDR3 sequences; around 8.8% were seen once. The CDR3 is made up of 16 amino acids. Germline V gene data show CDR1 as SGDLS and CDR2 as YYNGEE. V lost 2 bases to trimming and J lost 0 bases; unmatched junction nucleotides: 5. This sample was also put to use in a study of yellow fever vaccine responses in identical twins.

The V and J genes are TRBV9 and TRBJ2-3, with TRBD2 identical over 8 bases. The receptor was derived from a woman aged 18 to 35 in good health. The sequenced material came from memory (CD45RO+) T cells sorted from blood. CDR3 protein: CASSVGGDHSTDTQYF. As DNA, the CDR3 is TGTGCCAGCAGCGTCGGGGGGGATCACAGCACAGATACGCAGTATTTT.